The source of this T cell receptor beta chain is a study of radiation and T cells in renal cell carcinoma. This clone was recorded once. The time point: blood 2 weeks post-SBRT. Treatment noted: 15 Gy SBRT to primary tumor, nephrectomy 4 weeks later. The CDR3 is 11 amino acids. The V gene lost 4 bases and the J gene lost 9 bases, with 7 bases spanning the gap. CDR1 and CDR2 from the germline V gene are SEHNR and FQNEAQ (reference sequence). Sequenced by immunoSEQ multiplex PCR; TCRdb stores in-frame clones only, minus some. The data hold about 130,000 clones, with approximately 90% observed a single time.

The sequencing used blood, collected from a patient whose treatment included radiotherapy and nephrectomy. V gene TRBV7-9 combines with J gene TRBJ2-1, with no clear D. The receptor was isolated from a woman in her 70s with renal cell carcinoma. This chain's CDR3 is CASSSPGEQFF. The CDR3 DNA is TGTGCCAGCAGCTCCCCCGGTGAGCAGTTCTTC.